This T cell receptor (beta chain) derives from a study of low-dose radiotherapy and immunotherapy resistance in tumors. The overall study: Doses delivered to Cohort 2 were 1 Gy per fraction every two weeks, amounting to 13 Gy over 26 weeks.

The CDR3 runs 16 residues. The J segment lost 11 bases and the V segment lost 3 bases, leaving 16 bases of the junction unmatched. Per the germline V gene, CDR1 is SGHDT and CDR2 is YYEEEE. This clonotype has only one observation. A read error likely explains this, since a far larger clone differs by one base. Alpha and beta chains were covered, as first-strand cDNA relied on TRAV- and TRBV-specific primers. Both a constant-region primer and a V-primer adapter served to amplify TCRs across 20 to 25 PCR cycles. The authors amplified isolated mRNA by in vitro transcription. TCRdb used MiXCR to reprocess the reads, holding one entry per CDR3 protein. The top ten hold approximately 0.98% of the sample, which has nearly 95,000 distinct CDR3 sequences, 9.4% seen once. The time point here: before trial treatment. The donors, trial participants, received nivolumab, ipilimumab, aspirin, low-dose cyclophosphamide and low-dose radiotherapy. Patients who could take part had advanced solid tumors with no tumor-infiltrating lymphocytes.

The chain employs TRBV5-6 and TRBJ2-5, with TRBD2 matching over 10 bases. The sample was PBMCs, taken before treatment. The clonotype originates from a male donor with prostate cancer. In nucleotides, the CDR3 is TGTGCCAGCAGCTCCTACCTAGCGGGAGCCTACAATGAGCAGTACTTC. This gives the protein CASSSYLAGAYNEQYF.